A selection of T cell receptor beta chains follows, all from one sample in a study of blood T cells in healthy people across ages. TCRdb fed the 5' RACE reads into MiXCR, producing one record per CDR3 protein. This table has approximately 600,000 distinct CDR3 sequences, around three fifths appearing once. Sample: blood. The receptors stem from a man in his 60s in good health. Each CDR3 is given with its conserved first and last residue. A D gene is named only where the DNA matches it firmly. A row's size may be missing; if present it is once, few, many or a size class.

TRBD1 | TRBJ1-2 | TRBV4-1 | NA | TGCGCCAGCAGCCAGCTTACGACAGGGGCCTATGGCTACACCTTC | CASSQLTTGAYGYTF
TRBD2 | TRBJ2-7 | TRBV5-1 | NA | TGCGCCAGCAGCCCTAGCGGCTACGGGCAGTACTTC | CASSPSGYGQYF
TRBD1 | TRBJ1-5 | TRBV6-4 | NA | TGTGCCAGCATGCTCGGACAGGTCGACAATCAGCCCCAGCATTTT | CASMLGQVDNQPQHF
TRBD1 | TRBJ1-4 | TRBV28 | NA | TGTGCCAGCTCGCGGGGACAGATTAATGAAAAACTGTTTTTT | CASSRGQINEKLFF
NA | TRBJ2-1 | TRBV18 | NA | TGTGCCAGCCAGGTGGGGACTCCTCGGGAAAATGAGCAGTTCTTC | CASQVGTPRENEQFF
NA | TRBJ2-6 | TRBV6-2/TRBV6-3 | NA | TGTGCCAGCAGTTACTGGGGAAACCCTGGGGCCAACGTCCTGACTTTC | CASSYWGNPGANVLTF
TRBD1 | TRBJ1-2 | TRBV3-1 | few | TGTGCCAGCAGCCAAGACCGGGACAGGGTTTGGAGTGGCTACACCTTC | CASSQDRDRVWSGYTF
NA | TRBJ2-7 | TRBV24-1 | NA | TGTGCCGCCGATAGGGACTACGAGCAGTACTTC | CAADRDYEQYF
NA | TRBJ1-4 | TRBV12-3/TRBV12-4 | NA | TGTGCCAGCAGTAGTGGAGAGGGCGAAAAACTGTTTTTT | CASSSGEGEKLFF
NA | TRBJ2-7 | TRBV28 | NA | TGTGCCAGCAGTTTAGGAGAGGGTTACTCCGAGCAGTACTTC | CASSLGEGYSEQYF
NA | TRBJ1-2 | TRBV4-1 | NA | TGCGCCAGCAGTCAAGATTGGGATGGCTACACCTTC | CASSQDWDGYTF
TRBD2 | TRBJ2-1 | TRBV2 | NA | TGTGCCAGCAGTGAACGCGGGGGACACAATGAGCAGTTCTTC | CASSERGGHNEQFF
NA | TRBJ2-2 | TRBV25-1 | once | TGTGCCAGCAGGGGCCCGAGCACCGGGGAGCTGTTTTTT | CASRGPSTGELFF
NA | TRBJ2-1 | TRBV5-1 | NA | TGCGCCAGCAGCCAAAATTATGAGCAGTTCTTC | CASSQNYEQFF
TRBD2 | TRBJ2-7 | TRBV7-9 | NA | TGTGCCAGCAGACAGACTAGCGGGGTTACCTACGAGCAGTACTTC | CASRQTSGVTYEQYF
NA | TRBJ1-2 | TRBV3-1 | NA | TGTGCCAGCAGCCAACGAAGTAGGCCGGAGTATGGCTACACCTTC | CASSQRSRPEYGYTF
TRBD1 | TRBJ2-5 | TRBV11-3 | many | TGTGCCAGCAGCCGCCGGACAGGGGGAGATGAGACCCAGTACTTC | CASSRRTGGDETQYF
NA | TRBJ2-3 | TRBV5-1 | NA | TGCGCCAGCAGCACCGGGGCGCTGAAGGATACGCAGTATTTT | CASSTGALKDTQYF
NA | TRBJ2-5 | TRBV12-3/TRBV12-4 | once | TGTGCCAGTAGTTGGCGCGGGGTTTCAGAGACCCAGTACTTC | CASSWRGVSETQYF
TRBD2 | TRBJ2-7 | TRBV6-5 | NA | TGTGCCAGCAGTTATTCCGGGGGGGCTGACGAGCAGTACTTC | CASSYSGGADEQYF
NA | TRBJ2-3 | TRBV10-2 | NA | TGCGCCACCAGGGGGGCAGGAGACCGTACGCAGTATTTT | CATRGAGDRTQYF
TRBD2 | TRBJ2-5 | TRBV15 | NA | TGTGCCACCAGCGGGCGGGTTCTAGCGGGTGGGGAGACCCAGTACTTC | CATSGRVLAGGETQYF